Many counts were recorded for the clone carrying this T cell receptor (beta chain). Its antigen is as yet unknown. With V trimmed by 7 bases and J by 2 bases, 0 bases remained unmatched. The CDR3 consists of 11 residues. The germline CDR1 and CDR2 sequences are DFQATT and SNEGSKA (reference sequence). TCRdb keeps only in-frame clones here, not all; method: immunoSEQ multiplex PCR. This sample comprises 40,000 to 55,000 clones, none seen once only. This sample was included in a study of T cells after posttransplantation cyclophosphamide. Overall study findings and caveats: After PTCy, TRB diversity resembled that of CNI/methotrexate controls.

What was sequenced was PBMCs. V gene TRBV20-1 combines with J gene TRBJ2-5; 8 bases fit TRBD2. The TCR was taken from a man between 40 and 49 years old in good health, CMV-negative, and a related stem cell transplant donor. CDR3 sequence (DNA): TGCAGTGAGCGGGGGCAAGAGACCCAGTACTTC. This gives the protein CSERGQETQYF.